This TCR beta chain was identified during a study of T cell responses to AZD1222 COVID-19 vaccine. As for the study in general: Pooling of second doses given at about 4 or about 12 weeks was done.

The table came from immunoSEQ multiplex PCR; TCRdb's copy has only in-frame clones and leaves some out. Of around 130,000 clones listed, about 93% are singletons. Points from the study as a whole: Repertoires were obtained only post-peak T cell response. After two AZD1222 doses, spike-specific TCR breadth and depth rose versus day 0.

With regard to this clone: Its antigen remains unidentified.

The material sequenced was peripheral blood, taken on day 0 of AZD1222 vaccination. The sequence came from an adult in good health.

CDR3 protein: CARSGGELNPPVTQYF. The CDR3 DNA reads as TGTGCCAGAAGCGGCGGAGAATTGAACCCTCCGGTTACGCAGTATTTT. The chain joins TRBV5-3 to TRBJ2-3; D remains ambiguous. TRBV5-3 is designated an ORF whose function remains uncertain. This CDR3 contains 16 residues. V was pared by 4 bases and J by 8 bases, with 23 bases between.